This T cell receptor beta chain is from a study of lymphopenia after photon versus proton radiotherapy. Generated by immunoSEQ multiplex PCR, the TCRdb table keeps only in-frame clones and is missing some. The sample has roughly 35,000 clones, about 83% seen once; the top ten hold 2.5% to 3.5%. A few counts support this clone. Trimming at V came to 4 bases and at J to 5 bases, leaving 9 bases not matched to a gene. The V gene's germline CDR1 is MDHEN and CDR2 SYDVKM. This CDR3 is 15 amino acids long. The sample in question was peripheral blood, obtained from a patient treated with photon-based radiotherapy. This receptor was identified in a man aged 50-59 years with gastric cancer. The rearrangement uses TRBV28 and TRBJ2-7, with 9 bases matching TRBD2. The CDR3 DNA reads as TGTGCCAGCAGTTCTCCCGGGACTAGCTACCACGAGCAGTACTTC. It translates to CASSSPGTSYHEQYF. Variable domain in full (rest from reference TRBV28 and TRBJ2-7): DVKVTQSSRYLVKRTGEKVFLECVQDMDHENMFWYRQDPGLGLRLIYFSYDVKMKEKGDIPEGYSVSREKKERFSLILESASTNQTSMYLCASSSPGTSYHEQYFGPGTRLTVT.